A single sample is the source of the 23 T cell receptor beta chains below, sequenced in a study of regulatory T cells in long-lasting Graves disease. Building of the TCR beta libraries involved iRepertoire HTBI primers and Arm-PCR of CDR3 regions. TCRdb called the multiplex PCR reads again in MiXCR, with one record for every CDR3 protein. Of some 370,000 distinct CDR3 sequences listed, approximately 25% are singletons. Time point noted: persistent/refractory GD, antithyroid drugs over 5 years with positive TRAb. PBMC RNA served as the TCR library source. This specimen was peripheral blood mononuclear cells (PBMCs), taken when the disease was refractory, from a patient treated with antithyroid drugs. These receptors originate from a woman aged 40-49 years with Graves disease.

The chain recombines TRBV28 with TRBJ1-2; D is possibly TRBD1 (5 bases). The germline V gene encodes CDR1 MDHEN and CDR2 SYDVKM. V lost 5 bases and J 8 bases, leaving 12 bases between the germline ends. The CDR3 is 12 amino acids. In nucleotides, the CDR3 is TGTGCCAGCAGTCCCGGGGGGACCGGCTACACCTTC. Protein: CASSPGGTGYTF.

This clonotype appeared many times. The rearrangement links TRBV6-1 to TRBJ2-7; TRBD1 agrees at 7 bases. The germline gives CDR1 MNHNS, CDR2 SASEGT. The CDR3 consists of 14 residues. Germline trimming cut 4 bases from V and 0 bases from J; bases unmatched to any gene: 3. CDR3 nucleotide sequence: TGTGCCAGCAGTGGGGGACAGATCTCCTACGAGCAGTACTTC. Translating gives CASSGGQISYEQYF.

This clonotype was counted many times. V and J are TRBV12-3 or TRBV12-4 and TRBJ1-1; TRBD1 is a possible D gene (5 bases). The CDR3 runs to 14 residues. Trimming shortened V by 6 bases and J by 2 bases, and 13 bases separated the two germline ends. The CDR3 DNA reads as TGTGCCAGCAGGGTGGCGGGGACCAACACTGAAGCTTTCTTT. It yields the protein CASRVAGTNTEAFF.

This clonotype was counted at least ten times. This chain joins TRBV30 and TRBJ1-2, with D maybe TRBD1 (6 bases). CDR1 and CDR2 (germline): GTSNPN, SVGIG (reference sequence). The CDR3 contains 13 residues. V gave up 6 bases and J gave up 8 bases, with 19 bases separating them. CDR3 bases: TGTGCCTGCAATCCCGGACAGTTGCGGGGCTACACCTTC. Amino acids: CACNPGQLRGYTF.

This clonotype appeared many times. The V gene is TRBV28, the J gene TRBJ1-5; 10 nucleotides line up with TRBD1. V shed 7 bases and J 2 bases; nucleotides not matched to a gene: 11. CDR1 MDHEN and CDR2 SYDVKM come from the germline V gene. This CDR3 has 17 amino acids. DNA of the CDR3: TGTGCCAGCATATACGCGACAGGGGGCATGGGCAATCAGCCCCAGCATTTT. Amino acid sequence: CASIYATGGMGNQPQHF.

This clonotype was counted at least ten times. This chain connects TRBV24-1 to TRBJ1-1; 8 bases agree with TRBD1. V shed 4 bases, J shed 2 bases, and the junction held 5 bases outside the gene matches. Germline CDR1 is KGHDR and CDR2 is SFDVKD. This CDR3 has 15 residues. CDR3 protein: CATSEGQGKNTEAFF. The CDR3 DNA is TGTGCCACCAGTGAAGGACAGGGCAAAAACACTGAAGCTTTCTTT.

J is TRBJ2-1 and V is TRBV6-1; a weak D match, TRBD2 (5 bases). Germline V CDR1 and CDR2: MNHNS, SASEGT. The germline V and J ends were trimmed by 6 bases and 9 bases, with 9 bases remaining between them. The CDR3 contains 11 residues. CDR3: CASRRAFEQFF. In DNA form, the CDR3 reads TGTGCCAGCAGGCGGGCGTTTGAGCAGTTCTTC.

This clonotype was observed a handful of times. This sequence joins TRBV5-1 and TRBJ2-7; 9 bases map to TRBD1. Germline values: CDR1 SGHRS, CDR2 YFSETQ. The CDR3 has 13 amino acids. J gave up 3 bases and V 4 bases, and 2 bases lay outside the gene matches. DNA of the CDR3: TGCGCCAGCAGCATGACAGGGGGCTACGAGCAGTACTTC. Amino acids: CASSMTGGYEQYF.

This clonotype was counted between two and nine times. The chain is built from TRBV20-1 and TRBJ2-7; TRBD1 might be the D (5 bases). Per the germline V gene, CDR1 is DFQATT and CDR2 is SNEGSKA (reference sequence). This CDR3 contains 13 residues. Trimming removed 3 bases from V and 0 bases from J, with 9 bases in between. The CDR3 bases are TGCAGTGCTAGTAGGGGTATCTCCTACGAGCAGTACTTC. Protein product: CSASRGISYEQYF.

The sample holds a few counts of this clonotype. The V call is TRBV5-1, the J call TRBJ1-2; TRBD1 agrees at 7 bases. Per the germline V gene, CDR1 is SGHRS and CDR2 is YFSETQ. V was clipped by 7 bases and J by 3 bases; unmatched bases: 6. The CDR3 has 13 amino acids. The CDR3 nucleotides read TGCGCCAGCGGACCAGGGGGAGACTATGGCTACACCTTC. Its translation is CASGPGGDYGYTF.

This clonotype showed up many times. This chain connects TRBV10-3 to TRBJ1-2, with unresolved D. V dropped 8 bases and J dropped 0 bases, with 10 bases sitting between them. The germline CDR1 and CDR2 sequences are ENHRY and SYGVKD. The CDR3 is 13 residues long. The CDR3 spells CAIGDRPNYGYTF. The CDR3 region has the DNA TGTGCCATCGGAGATCGTCCTAACTATGGCTACACCTTC.

This clonotype was counted a few times. V and J are TRBV27 and TRBJ2-4; D call uncertain. V lost 11 bases and J lost 0, with 11 bases in between. Germline V gene sequence: CDR1 MNHEY, CDR2 SMNVEV (reference sequence). The CDR3 is 13 amino acids. The DNA of the CDR3 is TGTGCCCCCGAGATGCTAGCCAAAAACATTCAGTACTTC. Protein: CAPEMLAKNIQYF.

Of note for this clonotype: A much larger clone differs from this one at a single base, so this may be a read error. The chain couples TRBV7-9 to TRBJ2-5; D gene uncertain. The length of the CDR3 is 14 residues. V was pared by 10 bases and J by 0 bases, with 15 bases between. From germline, CDR1 is SEHNR and CDR2 FQNEAQ (reference sequence). The CDR3 DNA reads TGTGCCAACACCAAATCCGGGTACCAAGAGACCCAGTACTTC. Its translation: CANTKSGYQETQYF.

This chain joins TRBV7-9 and TRBJ2-5; 8 bases match TRBD2. Germline trimming cut 5 bases from V and 4 bases from J; bases unmatched to any gene: 6. This CDR3 comprises 14 residues. Germline CDR1 reads SEHNR; CDR2 reads FQNEAQ (reference sequence). The CDR3 DNA reads as TGTGCCAGCAGCCGCTCCAGCGGGAGAGAGACCCAGTACTTC. Encoded protein: CASSRSSGRETQYF.

The chain is built from TRBV19 and TRBJ2-1; 9 bases match TRBD2. The CDR3 sequence is 17 residues long. Germline V CDR1 and CDR2: LNHDA, SQIVND (reference sequence). Germline trimming cut 5 bases from V and 10 bases from J; bases unmatched to any gene: 18. The DNA of the CDR3 is TGTGCCAGTAGTCTCTCATCTAGCGGGAAAGGCAGGGGAGAGCAGTTCTTC. Its translation: CASSLSSSGKGRGEQFF. Variable domain in full (rest from reference TRBV19 and TRBJ2-1): DGGITQSPKYLFRKEGQNVTLSCEQNLNHDAMYWYRQDPGQGLRLIYYSQIVNDFQKGDIAEGYSVSREKKESFPLTVTSAQKNPTAFYLCASSLSSSGKGRGEQFFGPGTRLTVL.

The CDR3 region is CASSYTGTTGELFF. The CDR3 bases are TGTGCCAGCAGTTACACTGGGACCACCGGGGAGCTGTTTTTT. The chain joins TRBV6-5 to TRBJ2-2; D may correspond to TRBD1 or TRBD2 (5 bases each). There are 14 residues in the CDR3. Germline CDR1 MNHEY, CDR2 SVGAGI. V was pared by 2 bases and J by 4 bases, with 8 bases between.

The chain employs TRBV20-1 and TRBJ1-6; TRBD1 is a possible D gene (6 bases). Germline V lookup: CDR1 DFQATT, CDR2 SNEGSKA (reference sequence). Trimming pared 5 bases from V and 4 bases from J, leaving 15 bases between. The CDR3 runs 15 residues. CDR3 in amino acids: CSAATGSPYNSPLHF. Here the CDR3 DNA reads TGCAGTGCTGCCACAGGGTCCCCATATAATTCACCCCTCCACTTT.

This clonotype turned up a few times. V usage is TRBV2 and J usage is TRBJ2-3; D gene uncertain. The CDR3 is made up of 12 amino acids. CDR1 and CDR2 (germline): SNHLY, FYNNEI. Trimming took off 4 bases at V and 3 bases at J, with 5 bases between the two ends. CDR3 sequence: CASSGQTDTQYF. CDR3 DNA sequence: TGTGCCAGCAGTGGGCAGACAGATACGCAGTATTTT.

The gene calls are TRBV20-1 and TRBJ2-1; D remains unclear. From germline, CDR1 is DFQATT and CDR2 SNEGSKA (reference sequence). The V gene lost 3 bases and the J gene lost 7 bases, with 7 bases spanning the gap. The CDR3 is made up of 11 amino acids. The CDR3: CSARYKNEQFF. For the CDR3, the DNA is TGCAGTGCTAGGTATAAAAATGAGCAGTTCTTC.

This clonotype was observed at least ten times. The chain has TRBV29-1 and TRBJ2-7; D tentatively reads TRBD1 or TRBD2 (5 bases each). This CDR3 spans 15 amino acids. Germline-derived CDR1 and CDR2 are SQVTM and ANQGSEA. Trimming removed 0 bases from V and 1 base from J, with 13 bases in between. CDR3 in amino acids: CSVEDQGPRSYEQYF. In nucleotides, the CDR3 is TGCAGCGTTGAAGATCAGGGACCCCGGTCCTACGAGCAGTACTTC.

This clonotype was recorded a few times. This rearrangement joins TRBV2 to TRBJ2-3; D unclear. The germline V gene has CDR1 SNHLY and CDR2 FYNNEI. The CDR3 is 12 amino acids. The V and J ends lost 7 bases and 4 bases respectively, with 9 bases between them. CDR3 sequence (DNA): TGTGCCAGCACTGGATTCGCAGATACGCAGTATTTT. It yields the protein CASTGFADTQYF.

This clonotype has only a few counts. The chain uses TRBV29-1 and TRBJ1-1; D gene unclear. Trimming stripped 7 bases from V and 8 bases from J, with 17 bases between. CDR3 size: 12 residues. CDR1 is SQVTM and CDR2 is ANQGSEA in the germline V gene. The CDR3 reads CSGGLLPGEAFF. CDR3 nucleotides: TGCAGCGGTGGGTTACTTCCAGGCGAAGCTTTCTTT.

The rearrangement joins TRBV4-1 to TRBJ2-7; 9 nucleotides match TRBD2. The CDR3 contains 16 residues. The V gene end was trimmed by 4 bases and the J gene end by 5 bases; junction bases not matched to a gene: 12. Germline V gene data show CDR1 as MGHRA and CDR2 as YSYEKL. The CDR3 DNA sequence: TGCGCCAGCAGCCTATACATCGGCCAGCGGGAGGACGAGCAGTACTTC. Amino acids: CASSLYIGQREDEQYF.